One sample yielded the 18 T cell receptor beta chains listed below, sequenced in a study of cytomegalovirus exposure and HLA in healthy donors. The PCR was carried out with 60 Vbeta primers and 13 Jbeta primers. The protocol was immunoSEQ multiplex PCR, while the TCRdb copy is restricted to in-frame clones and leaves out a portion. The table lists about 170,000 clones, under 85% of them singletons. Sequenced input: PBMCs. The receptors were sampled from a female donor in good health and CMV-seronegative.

The CDR3: CASSLSGEAEAFF. The CDR3 coding sequence is TGTGCCAGCAGCTTATCCGGGGAGGCTGAAGCTTTCTTT. This chain connects TRBV11-2 to TRBJ1-1, with unresolved D. CDR1 is SGHAT, CDR2 FQNNGV, per germline. This CDR3 spans 13 amino acids. V was cut by 2 bases and J by 6 bases, with 10 bases left in between.

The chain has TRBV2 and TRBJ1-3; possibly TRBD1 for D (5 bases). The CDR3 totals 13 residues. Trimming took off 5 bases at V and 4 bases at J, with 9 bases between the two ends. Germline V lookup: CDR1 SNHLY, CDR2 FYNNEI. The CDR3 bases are TGTGCCAGCAGTCCAGGGTTAGGAAACACCATATATTTT. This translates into CASSPGLGNTIYF.

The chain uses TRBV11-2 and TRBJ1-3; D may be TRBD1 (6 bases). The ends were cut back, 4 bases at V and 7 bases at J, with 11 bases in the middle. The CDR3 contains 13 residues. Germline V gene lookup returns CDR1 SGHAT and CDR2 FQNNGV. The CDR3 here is CASSSRGRNTIYF. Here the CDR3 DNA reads TGTGCCAGCAGCTCCAGGGGTCGGAACACCATATATTTT.

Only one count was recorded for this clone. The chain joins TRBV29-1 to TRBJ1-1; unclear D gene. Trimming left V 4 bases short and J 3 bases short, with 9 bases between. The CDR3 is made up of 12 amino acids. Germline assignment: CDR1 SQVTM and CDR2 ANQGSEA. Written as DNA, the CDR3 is TGCAGCGTTGCAGGTCTCTACACTGAAGCTTTCTTT. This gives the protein CSVAGLYTEAFF.

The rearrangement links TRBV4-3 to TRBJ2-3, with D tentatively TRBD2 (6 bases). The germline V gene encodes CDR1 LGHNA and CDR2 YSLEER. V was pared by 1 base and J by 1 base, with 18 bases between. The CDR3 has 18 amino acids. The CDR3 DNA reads TGCGCCAGCAGCCAAGGGGCCCTGGAAGGAGGGGGCACAGATACGCAGTATTTT. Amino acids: CASSQGALEGGGTDTQYF.

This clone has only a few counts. The CDR3 coding sequence is TGCGCCAGCAGCCATCGGGACAGGGGGATGTACGAGCAGTACTTC. It encodes CASSHRDRGMYEQYF. V and J are TRBV4-3 and TRBJ2-7; 11 bases are a match to TRBD1. This CDR3 spans 15 amino acids. Per the germline V gene, CDR1 is LGHNA and CDR2 is YSLEER. Trimming cost V 3 bases and J 4 bases; bases outside gene matches: 5.

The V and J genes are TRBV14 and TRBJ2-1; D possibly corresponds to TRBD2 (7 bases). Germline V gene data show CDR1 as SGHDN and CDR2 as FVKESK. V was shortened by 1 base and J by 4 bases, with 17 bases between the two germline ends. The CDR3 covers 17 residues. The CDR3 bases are TGTGCCAGCAGCCAAGTGCTAGGGGGGGCCCAATACAATGAGCAGTTCTTC. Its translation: CASSQVLGGAQYNEQFF.

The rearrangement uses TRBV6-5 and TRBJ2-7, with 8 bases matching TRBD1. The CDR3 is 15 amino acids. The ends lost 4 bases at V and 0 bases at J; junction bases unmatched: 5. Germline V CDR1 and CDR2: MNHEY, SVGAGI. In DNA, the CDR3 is TGTGCCAGCAGTTCCACAGGGGGACTCTCCTACGAGCAGTACTTC. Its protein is CASSSTGGLSYEQYF.

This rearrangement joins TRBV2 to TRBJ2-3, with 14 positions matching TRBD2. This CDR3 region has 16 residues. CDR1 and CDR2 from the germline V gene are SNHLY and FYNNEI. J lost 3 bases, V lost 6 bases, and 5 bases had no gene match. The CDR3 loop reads CASRRGLAGATDTQYF. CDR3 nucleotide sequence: TGTGCCAGCAGGAGGGGACTAGCGGGAGCAACAGATACGCAGTATTTT.

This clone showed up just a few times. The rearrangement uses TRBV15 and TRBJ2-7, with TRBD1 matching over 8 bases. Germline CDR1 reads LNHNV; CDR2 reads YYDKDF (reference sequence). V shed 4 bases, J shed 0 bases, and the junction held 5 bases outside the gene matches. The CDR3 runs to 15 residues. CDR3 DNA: TGTGCCACCAGCACTCGGACAGGGATCTCCTACGAGCAGTACTTC. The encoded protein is CATSTRTGISYEQYF.

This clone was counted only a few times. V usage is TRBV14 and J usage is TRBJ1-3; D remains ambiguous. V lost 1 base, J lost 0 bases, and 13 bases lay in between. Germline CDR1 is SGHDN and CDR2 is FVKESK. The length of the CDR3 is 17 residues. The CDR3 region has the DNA TGTGCCAGCAGCCAAGCCTTAATAGCGTTCTCTGGAAACACCATATATTTT. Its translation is CASSQALIAFSGNTIYF.

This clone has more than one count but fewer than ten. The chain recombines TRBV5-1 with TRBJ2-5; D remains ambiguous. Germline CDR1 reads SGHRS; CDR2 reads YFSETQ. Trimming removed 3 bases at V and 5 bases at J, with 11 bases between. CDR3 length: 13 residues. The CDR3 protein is CASSSVLEETQYF. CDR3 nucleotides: TGCGCCAGCAGCTCCGTACTCGAGGAGACCCAGTACTTC.

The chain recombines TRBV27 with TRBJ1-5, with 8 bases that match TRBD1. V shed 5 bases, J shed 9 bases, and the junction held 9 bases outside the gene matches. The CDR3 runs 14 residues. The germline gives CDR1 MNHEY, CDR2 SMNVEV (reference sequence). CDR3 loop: CASSRGQVNGPQHF. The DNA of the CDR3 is TGTGCCAGCAGTAGGGGACAGGTCAATGGGCCCCAGCATTTT.

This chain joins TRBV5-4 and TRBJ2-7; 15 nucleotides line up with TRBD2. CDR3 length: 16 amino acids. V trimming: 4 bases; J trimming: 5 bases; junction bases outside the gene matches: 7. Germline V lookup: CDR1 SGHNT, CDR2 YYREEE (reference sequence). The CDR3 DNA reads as TGTGCCAGCAGCGACGGGACTAGCGGGGGGTACGACGAGCAGTACTTC. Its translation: CASSDGTSGGYDEQYF.

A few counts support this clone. The CDR3 reads CASSLGTEIGDTQYF. DNA for the CDR3: TGTGCCAGCAGCCTCGGGACTGAGATCGGAGATACGCAGTATTTT. The gene calls are TRBV5-8 and TRBJ2-3, with a tentative D call TRBD2 (6 bases). The CDR3 contains 15 residues. CDR1 is SGHTS, CDR2 YDEGEE, per germline. Deletions cut 4 bases from V and 5 bases from J, with 17 bases between. The full variable domain, its missing parts supplied by reference TRBV5-8 and TRBJ2-3, is EAGVTQSPTHLIKTRGQQATLRCSPISGHTSVYWYQQALGLGLQFLLWYDEGEERNRGNFPPRFSGRQFPNYSSELNVNALELEDSALYLCASSLGTEIGDTQYFGPGTRLTVL.

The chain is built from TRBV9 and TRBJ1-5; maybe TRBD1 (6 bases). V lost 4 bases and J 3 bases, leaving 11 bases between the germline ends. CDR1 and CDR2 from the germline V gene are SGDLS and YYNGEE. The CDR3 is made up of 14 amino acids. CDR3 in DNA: TGTGCCAGCAGCAACCGGGACAACAATCAGCCCCAGCATTTT. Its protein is CASSNRDNNQPQHF.

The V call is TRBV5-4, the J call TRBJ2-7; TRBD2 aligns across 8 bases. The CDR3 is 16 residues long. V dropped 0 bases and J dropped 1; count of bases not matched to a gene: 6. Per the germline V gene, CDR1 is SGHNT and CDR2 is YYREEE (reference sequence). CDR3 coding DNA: TGTGCCAGCAGCTTGGTTGGTAGCGGGAAATCCTACGAGCAGTACTTC. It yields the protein CASSLVGSGKSYEQYF.

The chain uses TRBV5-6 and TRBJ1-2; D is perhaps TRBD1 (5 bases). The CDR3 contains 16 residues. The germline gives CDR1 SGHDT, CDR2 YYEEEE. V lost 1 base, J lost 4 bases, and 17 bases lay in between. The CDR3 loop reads CASSLYPSGGIYGYTF. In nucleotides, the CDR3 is TGTGCCAGCAGCTTGTATCCCTCTGGGGGGATCTATGGCTACACCTTC.